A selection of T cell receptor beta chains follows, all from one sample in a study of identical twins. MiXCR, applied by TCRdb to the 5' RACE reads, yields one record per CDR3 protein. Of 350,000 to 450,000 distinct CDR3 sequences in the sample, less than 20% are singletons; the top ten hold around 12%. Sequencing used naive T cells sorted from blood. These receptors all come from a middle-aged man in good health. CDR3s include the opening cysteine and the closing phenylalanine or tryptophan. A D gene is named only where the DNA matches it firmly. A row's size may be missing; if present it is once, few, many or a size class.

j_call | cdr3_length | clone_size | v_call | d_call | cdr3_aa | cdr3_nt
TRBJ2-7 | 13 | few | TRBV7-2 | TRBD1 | CASSNRQGYEQYF | TGTGCCAGCAGCAACCGACAGGGATACGAGCAGTACTTC
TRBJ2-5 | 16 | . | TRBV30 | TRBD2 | CAWRLGTSGNQETQYF | TGTGCCTGGAGGTTGGGGACTAGCGGAAACCAAGAGACCCAGTACTTC
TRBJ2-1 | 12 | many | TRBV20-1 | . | CSAAAAYNEQFF | TGCAGTGCTGCGGCGGCCTACAATGAGCAGTTCTTC
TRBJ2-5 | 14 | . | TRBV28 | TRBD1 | CASSPTGNRETQYF | TGTGCCAGCAGCCCGACAGGGAACAGAGAGACCCAGTACTTC
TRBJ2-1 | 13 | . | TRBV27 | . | CASSLAGSGEQFF | TGTGCCAGCAGTTTGGCAGGGTCGGGTGAGCAGTTCTTC
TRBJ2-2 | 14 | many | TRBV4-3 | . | CASSQTLTNGELFF | TGCGCCAGCAGCCAGACCCTGACAAACGGGGAGCTGTTTTTT
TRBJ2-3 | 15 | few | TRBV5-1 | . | CASSLLATSTDTQYF | TGCGCCAGCAGCTTGCTAGCGACTAGCACAGATACGCAGTATTTT
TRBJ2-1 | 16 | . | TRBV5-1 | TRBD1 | CASSLVVRGPTNEQFF | TGCGCCAGCAGCTTGGTGGTCAGGGGGCCTACCAATGAGCAGTTCTTC
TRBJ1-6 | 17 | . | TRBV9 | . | CASSVEPTVNLGSPLHF | TGTGCCAGCAGCGTAGAGCCGACAGTTAATCTGGGTTCACCCCTCCACTTT
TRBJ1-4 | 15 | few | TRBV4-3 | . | CASSQVGQGHEKLFF | TGCGCCAGCAGCCAAGTAGGGCAGGGACATGAAAAACTGTTTTTT
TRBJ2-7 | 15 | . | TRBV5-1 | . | CASSLGPQTNHEQYF | TGCGCCAGCAGCTTGGGCCCACAGACCAACCACGAGCAGTACTTC
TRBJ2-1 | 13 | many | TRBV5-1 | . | CASSLGRENEQFF | TGCGCCAGCAGCTTGGGCAGGGAGAATGAGCAGTTCTTC
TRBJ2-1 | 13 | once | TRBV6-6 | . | CASSKGSYNEQFF | TGTGCCAGCTCGAAGGGATCCTACAATGAGCAGTTCTTC